This T cell receptor (beta chain) was sequenced in a study of CD8 T cells in ankylosing spondylitis. General study findings and limits: It appeared that ankylosing spondylitis blood was characterized by a TCR beta motif of 8 or 9 highly homologous variants.

TCRdb fed the 5' RACE reads into MiXCR, producing one record per CDR3 protein. The sample carries roughly 440,000 distinct CDR3 sequences, roughly 18% recorded once. A word on this clonotype: Its antigen is not known.

Sequencing was performed on blood, either unsorted or a sorted T cell fraction (not recorded which). The TCR sequence derives from a male donor with ankylosing spondylitis.

CDR3 in amino acids: CATSDLVAGVNEQFF. Here the CDR3 DNA reads TGTGCCACCAGTGATCTAGTAGCGGGAGTAAATGAGCAGTTCTTC. The chain joins TRBV24-1 to TRBJ2-1, with 9 bases that match TRBD2. With V trimmed by 3 bases and J by 7 bases, 6 bases remained unmatched. The CDR3 is made up of 15 amino acids. The germline V gene encodes CDR1 KGHDR and CDR2 SFDVKD.